These 18 T cell receptor beta chains share one sample of origin, sequenced in a study of shared clonotypes between healthy human individuals. This table comes from immunoSEQ multiplex PCR, and its TCRdb copy is limited to in-frame clones, with some not included. This sample has 450,000 to 500,000 clones, with over 75% found just once. Input material: PBMCs. The receptors derive from a woman in her forties in good health. Some clones in this sample may be carry-over from other donors' samples.

V usage is TRBV27 and J usage is TRBJ2-7; D gene unclear. Germline lookup yields CDR1 MNHEY and CDR2 SMNVEV (reference sequence). Trimming stripped 2 bases from V and 4 bases from J, with 15 bases between. The CDR3 spans 15 residues. Here the CDR3 reads CASSLGPAFEYEQYF. The CDR3 nucleotides read TGTGCCAGCAGTTTAGGCCCCGCCTTTGAGTACGAGCAGTACTTC.

On this clone: A read error is likely here: a far larger clone is one base away. The gene calls are TRBV29-1 and TRBJ1-1; D is uncertain. The length of the CDR3 is 14 residues. CDR1 SQVTM and CDR2 ANQGSEA come from the germline V gene. The CDR3 DNA reads TGCATCGTTGTCCTAACCCGGGGTGGGATTGAAGCTTTCTTT. Translation gives CIVVLTRGGIEAFF.

Remarks on this clone: With a far larger clone one base away, a read error is the likely cause. CDR3 region: CAGSTPGQKYEQYF. CDR3 DNA sequence: TGTGCCGGTAGTACCCCGGGACAGAAATACGAGCAGTACTTC. The chain has TRBV19 and TRBJ2-7, with 7 nucleotides matching TRBD1. Germline V CDR1 and CDR2: LNHDA, SQIVND (reference sequence). The CDR3 has 14 residues.

J is TRBJ1-2 and V is TRBV30; 8 bases align to TRBD1. The germline gives CDR1 GTSNPN, CDR2 SVGIG (reference sequence). J gave up 6 bases and V 5 bases, and 8 bases lay outside the gene matches. The CDR3 length is 13 residues. CDR3 DNA sequence: TGTGCCTGGGAACCCGGGACAGGCGATGGCTACACCTTC. Protein product: CAWEPGTGDGYTF.

With regard to this clone: A single base is all that separates this from a far larger clone, so a read error is likely. The J gene is TRBJ1-1, the V gene TRBV7-9; 8 nucleotides agree with TRBD1. Trimming took 9 bases from V and 4 from J; bases not matched to a gene: 7. The CDR3 has 13 amino acids. Germline V lookup: CDR1 SEHNR, CDR2 FQNEAQ (reference sequence). The CDR3 region has the DNA TGTGCCAGAAGCGGACAGGGTACCACTGAAGCTTTCTTT. Translated: CARSGQGTTEAFF.

V gene TRBV28 combines with J gene TRBJ2-2; tentative D call: TRBD1 (5 bases). CDR1 is MDHEN and CDR2 is SYDVKM in the germline V gene. This CDR3 has 13 residues. Trimming cost V 3 bases and J 9 bases, with 11 bases left between them. The CDR3 coding sequence is TGTGCCAGCAGTTTCCCAGGGTATCGGGAGCTGTTTTTT. Its protein product is CASSFPGYRELFF.

Of note for this clone: A much more abundant neighbour one base away suggests this may be a read error. Other nucleotide sequences in the sample specify the same CDR3. The chain is built from TRBV28 and TRBJ1-6, with 9 bases fitting TRBD1. Germline V gene lookup returns CDR1 MDHEN and CDR2 SYDVKM. This CDR3 is built from 15 residues. Trimming took 6 bases from V and 14 from J; bases not matched to a gene: 14. The CDR3 DNA reads TGTGCCAGCAGCCCCCCGGGACAGGGTGCGCCTACCCTCCACTTT. The encoded protein is CASSPPGQGAPTLHF.

The chain links TRBV7-9 to TRBJ2-2; D assignment may be TRBD1 or TRBD2 (6 bases each). V lost 5 bases and J lost 3, with 22 bases in between. Germline lookup yields CDR1 SEHNR and CDR2 FQNEAQ (reference sequence). The CDR3 spans 18 residues. For the CDR3, the DNA is TGTGCCAGCAGCCGCACAGGTCGGGGGCGAGGGGACACCGGGGAGCTGTTTTTT. The encoded protein is CASSRTGRGRGDTGELFF.

The CDR3 sequence is CASSIPGTDYGYTF. CDR3 nucleotides: TGTGCCAGTAGTATACCCGGGACAGACTATGGCTACACCTTC. V is TRBV19 and J is TRBJ1-2; 7 nucleotides agree with TRBD1. The germline CDR1 and CDR2 sequences are LNHDA and SQIVND (reference sequence). The ends lost 2 bases at V and 3 bases at J; junction bases unmatched: 3. This CDR3 comprises 14 residues.

This clone was detected only a few times. The CDR3 sequence is CSVGSGNTEAFF. The DNA of the CDR3 is TGCAGCGTTGGCAGCGGGAACACTGAAGCTTTCTTT. V usage is TRBV29-1 and J usage is TRBJ1-1; D gene ambiguous. This CDR3 region has 12 residues. Germline V gene lookup returns CDR1 SQVTM and CDR2 ANQGSEA. Trimming cost V 4 bases and J 1 base, with 7 bases left between them.

This clone was seen once. In the same sample, other DNA sequences code for this CDR3. The chain joins TRBV14 to TRBJ1-3; no reliable D call. V gave up 0 bases and J gave up 7 bases, with 7 bases separating them. Germline CDR1 SGHDN, CDR2 FVKESK. The CDR3 has 13 amino acids. CDR3: CASSQDRGNTIYF. The CDR3, as DNA: TGTGCCAGCAGCCAAGATCGCGGGAACACCATATATTTT.

The J gene is TRBJ2-1, the V gene TRBV25-1, with 8 positions matching TRBD2. This CDR3 is 16 amino acids long. Losses at the gene ends were 4 bases for V and 6 bases for J; bases not matched to a gene: 11. Germline loops: CDR1 MGHDK, CDR2 SYGVNS. The CDR3 DNA reads as TGTGCCAGCAGTGGCCCGCTAGCGGGCAGGTCCAATGAGCAGTTCTTC. It translates to CASSGPLAGRSNEQFF. The variable domain in full, with the rest retrieved from reference TRBV25-1 and TRBJ2-1, is EADIYQTPRYLVIGTGKKITLECSQTMGHDKMYWYQQDPGMELHLIHYSYGVNSTEKGDLSSESTVSRIRTEHFPLTLESARPSHTSQYLCASSGPLAGRSNEQFFGPGTRLTVL.

About this clone: It is likely a read error: a sequence one base away is far more abundant. The sample has other DNA sequences that encode this CDR3 too. The rearrangement uses TRBV6-5 and TRBJ2-7, with 9 bases fitting TRBD1. The V and J ends lost 6 bases and 5 bases, in that order; junction bases with no gene match: 11. The CDR3 covers 15 residues. Germline V gene lookup returns CDR1 MNHEY and CDR2 SVGAGI. CDR3 region: CASSPPGTGFHEQYF. Here the CDR3 DNA reads TGTGCCAGCAGCCCGCCAGGGACAGGGTTTCACGAGCAGTACTTC.

The CDR3 spells CARGGSNTGELFF. In DNA, the CDR3 is TGTGCCAGGGGCGGATCGAACACCGGGGAGCTGTTTTTT. V and J are TRBV28 and TRBJ2-2; D remains ambiguous. This CDR3 has 13 residues. The V gene's germline CDR1 is MDHEN and CDR2 SYDVKM. V shed 9 bases and J shed 0 bases, with 8 bases lying between them.

Concerning this clone itself: This is likely an artifact of a read error, given a far larger clone one base away. The same CDR3 can be traced to other DNA sequences in this sample. The chain has TRBV5-6 and TRBJ1-1; D unresolved. Germline CDR1 SGHDT, CDR2 YYEEEE. The CDR3 is 15 amino acids. Here the CDR3 reads CASSYGPGRDTEAFF. In nucleotides, the CDR3 is TGTGCTAGCAGCTATGGGCCGGGCCGTGACACTGAAGCTTTCTTT.

This clone was counted once. The genes are TRBV25-1 and TRBJ1-2; D is uncertain. V was trimmed by 3 bases and J by 5 bases, leaving 13 bases between them. There are 14 residues in the CDR3. Germline values: CDR1 MGHDK, CDR2 SYGVNS. The CDR3 DNA follows: TGTGCCAGCAGTGATAAGGCTGGTCCTTATGGCTACACCTTC. Translation: CASSDKAGPYGYTF.

This rearrangement joins TRBV28 to TRBJ1-5; D perhaps matches TRBD1 (5 bases). V lost 7 bases, J lost 4 bases, and 20 bases lay in between. Germline CDR1 and CDR2: MDHEN and SYDVKM. The CDR3 length is 16 residues. In nucleotides, the CDR3 is TGTGCCAGCACCAATGGGGGTCGCGGGGGTAATCAGCCCCAGCATTTT. Protein product: CASTNGGRGGNQPQHF.

A single count supports this clone. This likely reflects a read error, since a far larger clone is one base away. This sample includes further DNA sequences coding for the same CDR3. For the CDR3, the DNA is TGCGCCAGCAGCCCTAATAGGGCAGCCTCTAACTATGGCTACACCTTC. Encoded protein: CASSPNRAASNYGYTF. The rearrangement uses TRBV4-3 and TRBJ1-2; D is unclear. Trimming shortened V by 4 bases and J by 0 bases, and 15 bases separated the two germline ends. The CDR3 sequence is 16 residues long. Germline V gives CDR1 LGHNA, CDR2 YSLEER.